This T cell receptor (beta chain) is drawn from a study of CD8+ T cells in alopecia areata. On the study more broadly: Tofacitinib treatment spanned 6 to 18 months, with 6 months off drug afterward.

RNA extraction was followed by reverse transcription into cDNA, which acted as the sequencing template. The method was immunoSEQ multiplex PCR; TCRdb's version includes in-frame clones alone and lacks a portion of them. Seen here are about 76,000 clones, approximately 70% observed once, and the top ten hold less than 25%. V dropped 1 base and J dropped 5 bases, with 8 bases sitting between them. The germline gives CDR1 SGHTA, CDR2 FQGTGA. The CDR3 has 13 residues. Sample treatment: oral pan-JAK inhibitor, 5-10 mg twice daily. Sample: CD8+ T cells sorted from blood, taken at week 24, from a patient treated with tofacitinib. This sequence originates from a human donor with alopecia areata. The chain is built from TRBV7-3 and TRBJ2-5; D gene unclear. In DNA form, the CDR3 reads TGTGCCAGCAGCTTAAATCCCGGCGAGACCCAGTACTTC. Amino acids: CASSLNPGETQYF. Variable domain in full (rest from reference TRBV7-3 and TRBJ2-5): GAGVSQTPSNKVTEKGKYVELRCDPISGHTALYWYRQSLGQGPEFLIYFQGTGAADDSGLPNDRFFAVRPEGSVSTLKIQRTERGDSAVYLCASSLNPGETQYFGPGTRLLVL.